This TCR beta chain was recovered during a study of blood T cell repertoires in COVID-19. For the study at large: Donors in the United States, Italy and Spain gave samples during acute or convalescent COVID-19. Sources were T cells, B-cell-depleted T cells, or PBMCs; the material itself was cDNA or gDNA.

In the source study's methods: How many nucleated cells were present was estimated from reference gene primer amplification. Measured with immunoSEQ multiplex PCR; TCRdb has only the in-frame clones, and not every one. The DNA was the basis for D and trimming; V, J and clone size are from that table. The sample records under 150,000 clones, around 81% being singletons. The CDR3 is 17 amino acids. Trimming pared 2 bases from V and 0 bases from J, leaving 12 bases between. CDR1 and CDR2 from the germline V gene are SGHDT and YYEEEE. Sequencing was performed on peripheral blood. This TCR was sampled from a woman in her fifties or sixties with active or convalescent COVID-19. The chain combines TRBV5-6 with TRBJ1-6; D gene uncertain. The CDR3 bases are TGTGCCAGCAGCTTAAGTAGCCTAAGCTCCTATAATTCACCCCTCCACTTT. Protein sequence: CASSLSSLSSYNSPLHF.